This is a list of T cell receptor beta chains from one sample in a study of HIV-infected patients and healthy controls. TCRdb reprocessed the 5' RACE reads via MiXCR and lists one record per CDR3 protein. Of about 11,000 distinct CDR3 sequences listed, about 5.1% were seen once; the top ten hold about 3%. Sequencing was performed on blood. The receptors originated from an adult in good health. CDR3s include the opening cysteine and the closing phenylalanine or tryptophan. The D gene is left open where the match is weak. The size of a clone is reported for some rows only, either as once, few or many, or as a class for expanded clones.

j_call clone_size v_call d_call cdr3_nt cdr3_aa
TRBJ2-5 medium-sized TRBV7-9 NA TGTGCCAGCGGCTCAGCGCGCGTCGTAGAGACCCAGTACTTC CASGSARVVETQYF
TRBJ1-2 medium-sized TRBV7-6 NA TGTGCCAGCAGCTTAGCCACAGGTCGGCGGGCGAACTATGGCTACACCTTC CASSLATGRRANYGYTF
TRBJ1-1 medium-sized TRBV7-2 TRBD1 TGTGCCAGCAGCCGGGACAGGGAGCGCGAAGCTTTCTTT CASSRDREREAFF
TRBJ1-1 medium-sized TRBV2 TRBD1 TGTGCCAGCCGGCAGGGGGAGATCACTGAAGCTTTCTTT CASRQGEITEAFF
TRBJ2-5 many TRBV5-4 TRBD2 TGTGCCAGCAGCTTGGGGAGCGGGGGGGGAGAGACCCAGTACTTC CASSLGSGGGETQYF
TRBJ1-4 many TRBV29-1 NA TGCAGCGCCCGGTCGGCCCACTCTAATGAAAAACTGTTTTTT CSARSAHSNEKLFF
TRBJ1-1 medium-sized TRBV12-3/TRBV12-4 NA TGTGCCAGCAGTTTGAGGGGTGGGGGACTTAACGCTGAAGCTTTCTTT CASSLRGGGLNAEAFF
TRBJ1-5 many TRBV11-2 NA TGTGCCAGCAGCTTAGATCGTCGTCAGCCCCAGCATTTT CASSLDRRQPQHF
TRBJ1-5 many TRBV3-1 NA TGTGCCAGCAGCCCATCAGGGGGCAATCAGCCCCAGCATTTT CASSPSGGNQPQHF
TRBJ1-2 medium-sized TRBV20-1 NA TGCAGTGCCCCAGAGTACCAGGGGAGCTATGGCTACACCTTC CSAPEYQGSYGYTF
TRBJ2-7 many TRBV5-6 TRBD2 TGTGCCAGCAGCTCGTTACCGTTTGGACGGGGGGTTTTTGGGGAGCAGTACTTC CASSSLPFGRGVFGEQYF
TRBJ1-2 many TRBV18 NA TGTGCCAGCTCACCTAGGACGGCCCAGAACTATGGCTACACCTTC CASSPRTAQNYGYTF
TRBJ2-7 many TRBV7-8 TRBD2 TGTGCCAGCAGCTTCCCGGGAGGGGGCTCCTACGAGCAGTACTTC CASSFPGGGSYEQYF
TRBJ2-5 medium-sized TRBV11-2 NA TGTGCCAGCAGCTTCGTGGCCCAAGAGACCCAGTACTTC CASSFVAQETQYF
TRBJ2-5 many TRBV14 NA TGTGCCAGCAGTTTGGGGGGTTCAGAGACCCAGTACTTC CASSLGGSETQYF
TRBJ1-2 many TRBV12-3/TRBV12-4 NA TGTGCCAGCAGTTCCGGGGGCTACACCTTC CASSSGGYTF
TRBJ1-1 many TRBV18 NA TGTGCCAGCGCAGGACAGATTGGGAACACTGAAGCTTTCTTT CASAGQIGNTEAFF
TRBJ2-7 medium-sized TRBV5-1 TRBD1 TGCGCCAGCAGCCCTGGGACAGGGGTTCCCTACGAGCAGTACTTC CASSPGTGVPYEQYF
TRBJ1-2 medium-sized TRBV5-1 TRBD1 TGCGCCAGCTCGGGACAGGGGAATGGCTATGGCTACACCTTC CASSGQGNGYGYTF
TRBJ1-1 medium-sized TRBV12-3/TRBV12-4 NA TGTGCCAGCAGACGGGAGGGCATGAACACTGAAGCTTTCTTT CASRREGMNTEAFF
TRBJ1-4 NA TRBV7-2 NA TGTGCCAGCAGCCCGCGTGCCGGACGGCTTAATGAAAAACTGTTTTTT CASSPRAGRLNEKLFF
TRBJ2-3 medium-sized TRBV18 NA TGTGCCAGCTCACCACCAGGCCAAGCTTGGACAGATACGCAGTATTTT CASSPPGQAWTDTQYF
TRBJ2-1 medium-sized TRBV27 NA TGTGCCAGCAGTCCAGGGACTTCCCCGAGGGATGAGCAGTTCTTC CASSPGTSPRDEQFF
TRBJ1-1 many TRBV6-6 NA TGTGCCAGCAGGATACCCTCTGAGGGCACTGAAGCTTTCTTT CASRIPSEGTEAFF
TRBJ2-1 many TRBV18 NA TGTGCCAGCTCACCGAGGGGGGGCTCCTACAATGAGCAGTTCTTC CASSPRGGSYNEQFF
TRBJ1-3 many TRBV30 NA TGTGCCTCTCCGAGATCCAGCTCTGGAAACACCATATATTTT CASPRSSSGNTIYF
TRBJ1-6 medium-sized TRBV12-3/TRBV12-4 NA TGTGCCAGCAGTTTATCAGGGCCCAATTCACCCCTCCACTTT CASSLSGPNSPLHF
TRBJ2-3 medium-sized TRBV13 TRBD2 TGTGCCAGCAGCTTAACCCGGACTAGCGCCGACACAGATACGCAGTATTTT CASSLTRTSADTDTQYF
TRBJ1-1 NA TRBV5-4 TRBD1 TGTGCCAGCAGCAAGACAGGGGGTAACACTGAAGCTTTCTTT CASSKTGGNTEAFF
TRBJ2-3 medium-sized TRBV5-1 TRBD2 TGCGCCAGCAGCTTGGGGGTCGGTAGCGGGGGTCCAAGCACAGATACGCAGTATTTT CASSLGVGSGGPSTDTQYF
TRBJ1-1 many TRBV12-2 NA TGTGCAAGTCGCTTAGCGAGGGAGGGTACTGAAGCTTTCTTT CASRLAREGTEAFF
TRBJ2-1 medium-sized TRBV5-5 TRBD2 TGTGCCAGCAGTTTCCTAACCGGGACTAGCGTGAATGAGCAGTTCTTC CASSFLTGTSVNEQFF